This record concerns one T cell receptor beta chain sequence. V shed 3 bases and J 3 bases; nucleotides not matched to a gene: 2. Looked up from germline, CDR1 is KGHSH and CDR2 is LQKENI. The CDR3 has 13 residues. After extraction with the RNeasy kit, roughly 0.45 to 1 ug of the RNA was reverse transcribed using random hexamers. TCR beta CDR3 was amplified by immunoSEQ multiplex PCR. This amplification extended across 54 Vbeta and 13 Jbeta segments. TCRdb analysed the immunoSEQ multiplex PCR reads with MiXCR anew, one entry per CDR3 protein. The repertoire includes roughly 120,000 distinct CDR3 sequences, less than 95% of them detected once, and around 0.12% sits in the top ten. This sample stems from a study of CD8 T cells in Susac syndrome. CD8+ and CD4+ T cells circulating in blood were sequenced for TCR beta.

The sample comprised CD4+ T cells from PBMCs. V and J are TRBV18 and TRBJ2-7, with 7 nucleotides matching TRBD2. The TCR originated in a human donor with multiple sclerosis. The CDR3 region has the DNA TGTGCCAGCTCACCCGCTAGCGGCTACGAGCAGTACTTC. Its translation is CASSPASGYEQYF.